This TCR beta chain was documented in a study of Ad26.COV2.S vaccination and SARS-CoV-2 variants. Study at large: Dosing was one shot or two shots 56 days apart. General study findings and limits: Spike-specific TCR breadth ran higher among vaccine recipients than placebo recipients.

As to this clone: Its antigen remains unidentified.

Treatment noted: roughly 19 received Ad26.COV2.S at low or high dose, single or two shots; 5 received placebo; per-sample allocation not given. The investigators took samples on day 63 after the first vaccine or placebo injection. It was an adult aged 18-55 years in Boston who was the donor. Ad26 vector vaccine expressed Wuhan-strain SARS-CoV-2 spike. The CDR3 consists of 12 residues. V gave up 8 bases and J gave up 2 bases, with 9 bases separating them. Germline-derived CDR1 and CDR2 are LNHDA and SQIVND (reference sequence). TCRdb keeps only in-frame clones here, not all; method: immunoSEQ multiplex PCR. The table records around 450,000 clones, 90% of them present only once.

This sequence was found in a person between 18 and 65 years old who received the Ad26.COV2.S COVID-19 vaccine or a placebo. The sequencing used peripheral blood, collected in a trial of Ad26.COV2.S vaccine versus placebo. The chain joins TRBV19 to TRBJ1-2; perhaps TRBD1 as D (5 bases). CDR3 nucleotides: TGTGCCAGTGGGACTGGAAACTATGGCTACACCTTC. As protein: CASGTGNYGYTF.